Listed below are T cell receptor beta chains from one sample, sequenced in a study of spatial heterogeneity in lung cancer. TCRdb fed the 5' RACE reads into MiXCR, producing one record per CDR3 protein. The table lists some 22,000 distinct CDR3 sequences, approximately 4.7% of them singletons, with under 6.5% in the top ten. The sample consisted of PBMCs, taken at surgery. Receptors originate from a male donor with early-stage non-small cell lung cancer. Each CDR3 is given with its conserved first and last residue. A D gene is named only where the DNA matches it firmly. Size values are once, few and many counts, or a class for expanded clones, and some rows have none.

j_gene,v_gene,abundance,d_gene,CDR3nt,CDR3aa
TRBJ1-5,TRBV19,many,TRBD1,TGTGCCAGTAGGGACAGGCAAGATCAGCCCCAGCATTTT,CASRDRQDQPQHF
TRBJ1-4,TRBV3-1,many,-,TGTGCCAGCAGCCCCCCGGGAAGATACGGTGAAAAACTGTTTTTT,CASSPPGRYGEKLFF
TRBJ1-1,TRBV30,few,-,TGTGCCTGGAACAGGGACACTGAAGCTTTCTTT,CAWNRDTEAFF
TRBJ2-1,TRBV7-3,many,TRBD2,TGTGCCAGCAGCTTCGATCCTAGCGGGAGAGGGGAGCAGTTCTTC,CASSFDPSGRGEQFF
TRBJ2-3,TRBV18,many,-,TGTGCCAGCTCACCGCTGGACGGCACAGATACGCAGTATTTT,CASSPLDGTDTQYF
TRBJ2-7,TRBV6-1,-,TRBD2,TGTGCCAGCACAAACAGCATCGGGAGGGGATCTTGGCAGTACTTC,CASTNSIGRGSWQYF
TRBJ2-2,TRBV6-5,many,-,TGTGCCAGCAGCCAATGGGGGGGCGGGAACACCGGGGAGCTGTTTTTT,CASSQWGGGNTGELFF
TRBJ2-2,TRBV12-3/TRBV12-4,many,-,TGTGCCAGCAGCCAGCGGGTAAACACCGGGGAGCTGTTTTTT,CASSQRVNTGELFF
TRBJ2-7,TRBV28,medium-sized,-,TGTGCCAGCAGTTTATATCGGGGCACTACCTACGAGCAGTACTTC,CASSLYRGTTYEQYF
TRBJ1-1,TRBV9,many,-,TGTGCCAGCAGCTCCCTCCCAGGCACTGAAGCTTTCTTT,CASSSLPGTEAFF
TRBJ2-7,TRBV6-5,many,-,TGTGCCAGCAGCCTCGGGACGGGGGTCTCCGAGCAGTACTTC,CASSLGTGVSEQYF
TRBJ1-5,TRBV28,many,-,TGTGCCAGCAGTTTCGTAAAGGGCGGATTTGGAGGCAATCAGCCCCAGCATTTT,CASSFVKGGFGGNQPQHF
TRBJ2-5,TRBV20-1,-,-,TGCAGTGCTAGAGATATGGGCAGGGGCCAAGAGACCCAGTACTTC,CSARDMGRGQETQYF
TRBJ2-1,TRBV19,many,-,TGTGCCAGTAGTATAGATTTGGGGGGTTACTACAATGAGCAGTTCTTC,CASSIDLGGYYNEQFF
TRBJ2-7,TRBV6-5,few,TRBD1,TGTGCCAGCAGATCCGGGACAGGGGTCTACGAGCAGTACTTC,CASRSGTGVYEQYF
TRBJ2-6,TRBV18,many,TRBD2,TGTGCCAGCTCTCAGACGCTAGCGGGAGGGTCTGGGGCCAACGTCCTGACTTTC,CASSQTLAGGSGANVLTF
TRBJ1-1,TRBV18,many,-,TGTGCCAGCTCACCCCAGCCTCAGAACACTGAAGCTTTCTTT,CASSPQPQNTEAFF
TRBJ2-4,TRBV7-2,many,-,TGTGCCAGCAGCTTAGAAGCCAAAAACATTCAGTACTTC,CASSLEAKNIQYF
TRBJ2-2,TRBV29-1,many,-,TGCAGCGTCCAAGCGGCAGCATGGACGGGGGAGCTGTTTTTT,CSVQAAAWTGELFF
TRBJ1-1,TRBV18,medium-sized,-,TGTGCCAGCTCACCATCTACCGGACGCATGAACACTGAAGCTTTCTTT,CASSPSTGRMNTEAFF
TRBJ2-5,TRBV6-5,few,-,TGTGCCAGCAGTTACAGGTCGGACTACCAAGAGACCCAGTACTTC,CASSYRSDYQETQYF
TRBJ1-1,TRBV4-3,many,TRBD1,TGCGCCAGCAGCCCTGACAGGGTCATCACTGAAGCTTTCTTT,CASSPDRVITEAFF
TRBJ2-2,TRBV2,many,-,TGTGCCAGCATGGCAGGGTTCCCCGGGGAGCTGTTTTTT,CASMAGFPGELFF
TRBJ2-1,TRBV6-6,many,TRBD2,TGTGCCAGTTTGACTAGCGATGAGCAGTTCTTC,CASLTSDEQFF
TRBJ2-7,TRBV7-2,many,-,TGTGCCAGCAGCTTAGCGATAGCGGTTTCCTACGAGCAGTACTTC,CASSLAIAVSYEQYF
TRBJ2-5,TRBV11-1,-,-,TGTGCCAGCAGCTTAGGCGGACTCCTCCAAGAGACCCAGTACTTC,CASSLGGLLQETQYF
TRBJ2-7,TRBV6-6,many,-,TGTGCCAGCAGTCGGGGTAACGAGCAGTACTTC,CASSRGNEQYF
TRBJ2-2,TRBV24-1,many,-,TGTGCCACCAGTGATTCTTCCGGCGGCGCCCTCGGCACCGGGGAGCTGTTTTTT,CATSDSSGGALGTGELFF
TRBJ2-5,TRBV6-2/TRBV6-3,many,TRBD2,TGTGCCAGCAGTTACTCGGCGGGGGGGCGAGAGACCCAGTACTTC,CASSYSAGGRETQYF
TRBJ1-2,TRBV6-5,-,-,TGTGCCAGCAGTTACTCAGGGAAAGGCTACACCTTC,CASSYSGKGYTF
TRBJ2-1,TRBV6-2/TRBV6-3,many,TRBD2,TGTGCCACCAAGCCCTCGAGCGGGGGGGCCAGTGAGCAGTTCTTC,CATKPSSGGASEQFF
TRBJ1-5,TRBV12-3/TRBV12-4,many,TRBD1,TGTGCCAGCAGTTCAAGACAGGGCGAATCGGCCCAGCATTTT,CASSSRQGESAQHF
TRBJ1-1,TRBV6-2/TRBV6-3,-,TRBD1,TGTGCCACCAACAGGGGCGATTCGATGAACACTGAAGCTTTCTTT,CATNRGDSMNTEAFF
TRBJ2-3,TRBV24-1,many,-,TGTGCCACCAGCTCATTCGACACAGATACGCAGTATTTT,CATSSFDTDTQYF
TRBJ1-1,TRBV18,many,-,TGTGCCAGCTCACCCCTGAACACTGAAGCTTTCTTT,CASSPLNTEAFF
TRBJ2-1,TRBV2,-,-,TGTGCCAGCAGTGAACTTAGCGGCAACTACAATGAGCAGTTCTTC,CASSELSGNYNEQFF
TRBJ2-7,TRBV29-1,many,-,TGCAGCGTTGCTCTGGGGGGAAGGAACGAGCAGTACTTC,CSVALGGRNEQYF
TRBJ1-4,TRBV3-1,many,-,TGTGCCAGCAGCCAAGATTGGCAAAAACTGTTTTTT,CASSQDWQKLFF
TRBJ2-1,TRBV24-1,many,-,TGTGCCACCAGTTTCAGGAATGAGCAGTTCTTC,CATSFRNEQFF
TRBJ2-7,TRBV20-1,many,-,TGCAGTGCTCCCGCTCAGGGCTACGACGAGCAGTACTTC,CSAPAQGYDEQYF
TRBJ2-7,TRBV20-1,many,TRBD2,TGCAGTGCGCAAACTAGCGGGGCTGCCTACGAGCAGTACTTC,CSAQTSGAAYEQYF
TRBJ2-3,TRBV2,many,TRBD1,TGTGCCAGCAGCCCCTCCGGGACAGGGACAGATACGCAGTATTTT,CASSPSGTGTDTQYF
TRBJ2-5,TRBV7-2,many,TRBD2,TGTGCCAGCAGCGACCGACTAGCGGGGGGGTTGGAGACCCAGTACTTC,CASSDRLAGGLETQYF
TRBJ1-5,TRBV2,many,-,TGTGCCAGCAGTGCCAGGAAGGGTCAGCCCCAGCATTTT,CASSARKGQPQHF
TRBJ2-7,TRBV2,many,-,TGTGCCAGCAGTGCCCGCTACGAGCAGTACTTC,CASSARYEQYF
TRBJ2-1,TRBV7-3,many,-,TGTGCCAGCAGCCGGACCGGGACTCCCGGCCCCTACAATGAGCAGTTCTTC,CASSRTGTPGPYNEQFF